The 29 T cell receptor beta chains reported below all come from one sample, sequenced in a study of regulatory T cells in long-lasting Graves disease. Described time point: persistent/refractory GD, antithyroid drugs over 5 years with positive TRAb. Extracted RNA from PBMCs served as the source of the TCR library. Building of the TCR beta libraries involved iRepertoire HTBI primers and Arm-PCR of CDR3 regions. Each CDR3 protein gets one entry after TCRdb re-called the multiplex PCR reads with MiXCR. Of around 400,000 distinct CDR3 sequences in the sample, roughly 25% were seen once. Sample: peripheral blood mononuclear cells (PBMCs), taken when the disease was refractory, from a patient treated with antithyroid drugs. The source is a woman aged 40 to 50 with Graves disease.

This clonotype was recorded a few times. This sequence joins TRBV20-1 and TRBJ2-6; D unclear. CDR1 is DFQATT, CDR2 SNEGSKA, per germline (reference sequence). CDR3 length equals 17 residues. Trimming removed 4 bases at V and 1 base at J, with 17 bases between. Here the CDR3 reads CSATARGPSSGANVLTF. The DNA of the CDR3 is TGCAGTGCTACGGCTAGAGGACCCTCTTCTGGGGCCAACGTCCTGACTTTC.

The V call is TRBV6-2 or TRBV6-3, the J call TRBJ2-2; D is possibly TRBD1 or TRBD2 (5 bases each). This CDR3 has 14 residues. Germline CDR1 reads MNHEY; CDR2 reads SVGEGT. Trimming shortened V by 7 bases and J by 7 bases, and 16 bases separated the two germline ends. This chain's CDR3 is CASTPWGRGGELFF. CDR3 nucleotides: TGTGCCAGCACTCCTTGGGGGAGAGGCGGGGAGCTGTTTTTT.

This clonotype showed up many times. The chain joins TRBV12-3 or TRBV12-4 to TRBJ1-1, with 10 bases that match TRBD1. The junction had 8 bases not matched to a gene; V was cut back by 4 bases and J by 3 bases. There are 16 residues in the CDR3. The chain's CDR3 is CASSWHQTGGYTEAFF. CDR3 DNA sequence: TGTGCCAGCAGTTGGCACCAGACAGGGGGCTACACTGAAGCTTTCTTT.

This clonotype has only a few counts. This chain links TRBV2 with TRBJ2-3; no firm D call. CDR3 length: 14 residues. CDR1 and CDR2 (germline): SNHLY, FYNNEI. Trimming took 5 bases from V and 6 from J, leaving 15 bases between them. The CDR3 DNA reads TGTGCCAGCAGTCCACTGGATAGTAGCGATACGCAGTATTTT. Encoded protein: CASSPLDSSDTQYF.

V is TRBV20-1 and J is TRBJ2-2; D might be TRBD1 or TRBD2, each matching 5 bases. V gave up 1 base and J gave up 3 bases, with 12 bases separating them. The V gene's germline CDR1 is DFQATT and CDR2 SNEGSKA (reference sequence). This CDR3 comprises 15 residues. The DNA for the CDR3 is TGCAGTGCTAGAGCTTCGGGACCGGACACCGGGGAGCTGTTTTTT. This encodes CSARASGPDTGELFF.

For the CDR3, the DNA is TGCAGTGCTAGGGACCTGAACACTGAAGCTTTCTTT. Amino acid sequence: CSARDLNTEAFF. The chain couples TRBV20-1 to TRBJ1-1; D gene unclear. Trimming removed 3 bases at V and 0 bases at J, with 5 bases between. Germline assignment: CDR1 DFQATT and CDR2 SNEGSKA (reference sequence). This CDR3 region has 12 residues.

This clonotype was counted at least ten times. CDR3 loop: CASSLRYFWTSGRSHEQYF. CDR3 DNA: TGTGCCAGCAGTTTAAGGTATTTCTGGACTAGCGGGAGGTCGCACGAGCAGTACTTC. The rearrangement uses TRBV28 and TRBJ2-7, with 14 nucleotides matching TRBD2. The V segment lost 2 bases and the J segment 5 bases; nucleotides outside the gene matches: 14. CDR1 MDHEN and CDR2 SYDVKM come from the germline V gene. The CDR3 extends over 19 amino acids.

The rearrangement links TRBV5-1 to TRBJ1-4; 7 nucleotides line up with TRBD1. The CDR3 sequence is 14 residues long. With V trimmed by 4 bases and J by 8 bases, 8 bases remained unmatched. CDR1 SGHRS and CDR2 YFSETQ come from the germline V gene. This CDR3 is CASSPSAGGEKLFF. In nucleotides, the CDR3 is TGCGCCAGCAGCCCCTCGGCAGGGGGAGAAAAACTGTTTTTT.

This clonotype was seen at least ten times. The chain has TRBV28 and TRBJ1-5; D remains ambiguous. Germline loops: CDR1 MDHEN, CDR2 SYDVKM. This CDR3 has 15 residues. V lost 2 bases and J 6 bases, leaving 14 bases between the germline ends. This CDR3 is CASSLGVGLGQPQHF. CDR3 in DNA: TGTGCCAGCAGTTTAGGAGTAGGGCTGGGTCAGCCCCAGCATTTT.

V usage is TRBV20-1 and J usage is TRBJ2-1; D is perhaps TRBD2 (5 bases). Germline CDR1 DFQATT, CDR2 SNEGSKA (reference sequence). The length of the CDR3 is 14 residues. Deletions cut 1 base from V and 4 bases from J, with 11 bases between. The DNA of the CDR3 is TGCAGTGCTAGAGCGCTAGCAGTATACAATGAGCAGTTCTTC. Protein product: CSARALAVYNEQFF.

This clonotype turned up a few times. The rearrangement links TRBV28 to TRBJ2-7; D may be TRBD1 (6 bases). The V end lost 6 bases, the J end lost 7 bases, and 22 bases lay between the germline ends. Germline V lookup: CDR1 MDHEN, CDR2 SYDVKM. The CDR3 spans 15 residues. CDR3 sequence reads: CASSSPRDTPGEQYF. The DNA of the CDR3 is TGTGCCAGCAGCTCCCCGAGGGACACCCCAGGAGAGCAGTACTTC.

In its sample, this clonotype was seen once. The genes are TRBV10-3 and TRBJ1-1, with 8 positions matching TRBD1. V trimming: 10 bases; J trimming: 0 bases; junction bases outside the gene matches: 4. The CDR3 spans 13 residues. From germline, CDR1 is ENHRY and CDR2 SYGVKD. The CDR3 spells CATRTGLNTEAFF. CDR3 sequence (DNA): TGTGCCACCCGGACAGGGCTGAACACTGAAGCTTTCTTT.

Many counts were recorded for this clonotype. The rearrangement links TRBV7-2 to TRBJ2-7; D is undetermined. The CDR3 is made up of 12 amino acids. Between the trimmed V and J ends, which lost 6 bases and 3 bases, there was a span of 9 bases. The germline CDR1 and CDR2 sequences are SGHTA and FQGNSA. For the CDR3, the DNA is TGTGCCAGCAGTTTCCCGGGCTACGAGCAGTACTTC. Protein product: CASSFPGYEQYF.

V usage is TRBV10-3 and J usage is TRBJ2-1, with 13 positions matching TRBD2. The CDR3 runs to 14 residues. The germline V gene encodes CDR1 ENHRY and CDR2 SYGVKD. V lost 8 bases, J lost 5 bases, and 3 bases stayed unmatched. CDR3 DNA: TGTGCCATCGGGACTAGCGGGATCGACAATGAGCAGTTCTTC. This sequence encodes CAIGTSGIDNEQFF.

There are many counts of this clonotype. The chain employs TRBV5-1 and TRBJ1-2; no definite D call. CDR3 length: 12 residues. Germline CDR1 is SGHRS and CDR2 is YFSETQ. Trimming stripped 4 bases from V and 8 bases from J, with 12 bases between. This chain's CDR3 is CASSVGGGGYTF. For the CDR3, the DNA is TGCGCCAGCAGCGTTGGAGGTGGCGGCTACACCTTC.

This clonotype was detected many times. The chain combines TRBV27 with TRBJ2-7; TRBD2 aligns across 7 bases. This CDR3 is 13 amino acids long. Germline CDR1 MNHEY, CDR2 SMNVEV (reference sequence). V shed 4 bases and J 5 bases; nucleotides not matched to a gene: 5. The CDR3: CASSWTRGNEQYF. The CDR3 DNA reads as TGTGCCAGCAGTTGGACTAGGGGAAACGAGCAGTACTTC.

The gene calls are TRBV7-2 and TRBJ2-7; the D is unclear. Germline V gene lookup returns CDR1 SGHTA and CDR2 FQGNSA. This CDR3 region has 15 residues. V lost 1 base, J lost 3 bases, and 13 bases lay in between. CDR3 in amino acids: CASSLESGPNYEQYF. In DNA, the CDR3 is TGTGCCAGCAGCTTAGAGTCCGGACCGAACTACGAGCAGTACTTC.

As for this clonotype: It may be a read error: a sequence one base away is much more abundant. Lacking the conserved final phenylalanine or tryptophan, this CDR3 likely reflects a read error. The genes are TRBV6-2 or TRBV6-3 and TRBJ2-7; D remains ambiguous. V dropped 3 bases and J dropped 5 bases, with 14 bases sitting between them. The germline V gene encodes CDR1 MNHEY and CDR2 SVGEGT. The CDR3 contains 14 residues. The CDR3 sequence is CASSYGRVLDEQYL. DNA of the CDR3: TGTGCCAGCAGTTATGGCCGGGTTCTCGACGAGCAGTACCTC.

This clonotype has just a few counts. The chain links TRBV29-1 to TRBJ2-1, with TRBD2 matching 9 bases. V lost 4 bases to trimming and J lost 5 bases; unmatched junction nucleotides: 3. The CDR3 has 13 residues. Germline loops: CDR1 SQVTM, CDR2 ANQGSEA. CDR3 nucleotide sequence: TGCAGCGTTGCCCGACTAGCGGACAATGAGCAGTTCTTC. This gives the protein CSVARLADNEQFF.

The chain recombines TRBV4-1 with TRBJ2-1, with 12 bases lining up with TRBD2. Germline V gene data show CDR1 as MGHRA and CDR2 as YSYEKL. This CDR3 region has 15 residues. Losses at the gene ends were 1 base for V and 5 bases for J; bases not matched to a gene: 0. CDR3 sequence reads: CASSQGTSGDNEQFF. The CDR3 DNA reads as TGCGCCAGCAGCCAAGGGACTAGCGGGGACAATGAGCAGTTCTTC.

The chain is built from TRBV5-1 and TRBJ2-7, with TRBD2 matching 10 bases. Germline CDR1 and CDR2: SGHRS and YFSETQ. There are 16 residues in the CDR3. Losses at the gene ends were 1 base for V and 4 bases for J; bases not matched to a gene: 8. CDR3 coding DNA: TGCGCCAGCAGCTTGACGGCGACTAGCGGGTTGTACGAGCAGTACTTC. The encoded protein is CASSLTATSGLYEQYF.

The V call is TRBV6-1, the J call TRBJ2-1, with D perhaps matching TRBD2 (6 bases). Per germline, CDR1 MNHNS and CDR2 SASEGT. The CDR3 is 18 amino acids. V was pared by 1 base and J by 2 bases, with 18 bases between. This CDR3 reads CASSEEYLRDPPYNEQFF. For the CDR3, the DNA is TGTGCCAGCAGTGAAGAGTACCTGCGGGATCCCCCCTACAATGAGCAGTTCTTC.

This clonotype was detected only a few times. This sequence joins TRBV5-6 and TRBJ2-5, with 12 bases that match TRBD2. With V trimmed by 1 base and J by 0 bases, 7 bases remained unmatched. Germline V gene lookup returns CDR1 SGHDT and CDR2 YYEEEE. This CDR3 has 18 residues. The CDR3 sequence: CASSLLSSGRAYQETQYF. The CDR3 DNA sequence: TGTGCCAGCAGCTTGTTGTCTAGCGGGAGGGCCTACCAAGAGACCCAGTACTTC.

The CDR3 nucleotides read TGCAGTGCTAGAGACAGGTCCGGAAATAATTCACCCCTCCACTTT. Its translation: CSARDRSGNNSPLHF. The chain joins TRBV20-1 to TRBJ1-6; D is unclear. With 0 bases removed from V and 5 bases from J, the gap between germline ends came to 11 bases. CDR1 and CDR2 from the germline V gene are DFQATT and SNEGSKA (reference sequence). CDR3 length: 15 residues.

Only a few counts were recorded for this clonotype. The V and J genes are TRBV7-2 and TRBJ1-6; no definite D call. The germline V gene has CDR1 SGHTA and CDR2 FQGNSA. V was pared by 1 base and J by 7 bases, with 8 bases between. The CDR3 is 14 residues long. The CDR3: CASSLGFWNSPLHF. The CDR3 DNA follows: TGTGCCAGCAGCTTAGGGTTCTGGAATTCACCCCTCCACTTT.

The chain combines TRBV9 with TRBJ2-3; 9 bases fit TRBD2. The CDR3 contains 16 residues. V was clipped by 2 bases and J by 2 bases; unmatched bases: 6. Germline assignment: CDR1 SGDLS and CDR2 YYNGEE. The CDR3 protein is CASSVVSGRDTDTQYF. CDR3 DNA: TGTGCCAGCAGCGTTGTTAGCGGGAGAGACACAGATACGCAGTATTTT.

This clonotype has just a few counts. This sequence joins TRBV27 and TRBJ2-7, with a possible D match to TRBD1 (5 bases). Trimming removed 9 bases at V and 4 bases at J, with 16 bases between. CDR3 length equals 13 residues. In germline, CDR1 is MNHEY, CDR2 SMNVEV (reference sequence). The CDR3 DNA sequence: TGTGCCAGTACCGGGTCCAAGGGGTACGAGCAGTACTTC. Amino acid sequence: CASTGSKGYEQYF.

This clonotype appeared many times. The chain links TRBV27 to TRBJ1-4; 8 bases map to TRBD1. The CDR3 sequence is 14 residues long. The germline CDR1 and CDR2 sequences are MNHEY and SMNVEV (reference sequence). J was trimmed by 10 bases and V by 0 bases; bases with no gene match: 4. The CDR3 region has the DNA TGTGCCAGCAGTTTATCCGGGACAGGTGGAAAACTGTTTTTT. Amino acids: CASSLSGTGGKLFF.

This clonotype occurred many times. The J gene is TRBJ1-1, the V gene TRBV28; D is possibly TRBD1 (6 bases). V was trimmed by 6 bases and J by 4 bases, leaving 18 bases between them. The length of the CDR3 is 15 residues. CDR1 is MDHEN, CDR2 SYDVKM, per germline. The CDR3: CASSWGTGRATEAFF. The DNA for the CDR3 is TGTGCCAGCAGCTGGGGTACAGGGCGGGCCACTGAAGCTTTCTTT. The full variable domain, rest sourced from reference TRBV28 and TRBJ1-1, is DVKVTQSSRYLVKRTGEKVFLECVQDMDHENMFWYRQDPGLGLRLIYFSYDVKMKEKGDIPEGYSVSREKKERFSLILESASTNQTSMYLCASSWGTGRATEAFFGQGTRLTVV.